The 26 T cell receptor beta chains listed next were all sequenced from one sample in a study of technical replicates of blood from a handful of donors. Assay: immunoSEQ multiplex PCR; the TCRdb copy retains only in-frame clones and omits some. The data hold under 85,000 clones, with approximately 86% observed a single time. The sequenced sample consisted of PBMCs. These receptors all come from a human donor in good health. Some clones in this sample may be carry-over from other donors' samples.

The chain recombines TRBV5-4 with TRBJ1-2, with TRBD1 matching over 8 bases. With 2 bases clipped from V and 6 bases from J, the junction kept 9 bases outside the gene matches. CDR1 and CDR2 from the germline V gene are SGHNT and YYREEE (reference sequence). This CDR3 has 15 residues. The CDR3: CASSFGSWTGNGYTF. CDR3 DNA sequence: TGTGCCAGCAGCTTTGGGTCATGGACAGGGAATGGCTACACCTTC. The entire variable domain, with the rest obtained from reference TRBV5-4 and TRBJ1-2, is as follows: ETGVTQSPTHLIKTRGQQVTLRCSSQSGHNTVSWYQQALGQGPQFIFQYYREEENGRGNFPPRFSGLQFPNYSSELNVNALELDDSALYLCASSFGSWTGNGYTFGSGTRLTVV.

The chain combines TRBV10-3 with TRBJ2-5; tentative D call: TRBD1 (6 bases). Trimming shortened V by 2 bases and J by 0 bases, and 19 bases separated the two germline ends. Germline V gives CDR1 ENHRY, CDR2 SYGVKD. The CDR3 loop spans 18 amino acids. The CDR3: CAISELDRRLNNQETQYF. As DNA, the CDR3 is TGTGCCATCAGTGAGCTCGACAGGCGCCTAAATAACCAAGAGACCCAGTACTTC.

V gene TRBV20-1 combines with J gene TRBJ1-1; 10 positions agree with TRBD1. Germline V gene sequence: CDR1 DFQATT, CDR2 SNEGSKA (reference sequence). The V and J ends lost 6 bases and 7 bases, in that order; junction bases with no gene match: 2. This CDR3 region has 11 residues. In DNA, the CDR3 is TGCAGTGCCCGGACAGGGGGTGAAGCTTTCTTT. Translated, it gives CSARTGGEAFF.

Only one count was recorded for this clone. The gene calls are TRBV6-6 and TRBJ1-2, with D perhaps TRBD1 (5 bases). This CDR3 has 14 amino acids. Per germline, CDR1 MNHNY and CDR2 SVGAGI (reference sequence). V was shortened by 6 bases and J by 4 bases, with 15 bases between the two germline ends. CDR3 bases: TGTGCCAGCAGCTCAGGGTTCCGTCTCTATGGCTACACCTTC. Translating it yields CASSSGFRLYGYTF.

The chain has TRBV4-3 and TRBJ2-7, with TRBD2 matching over 7 bases. Per germline, CDR1 LGHNA and CDR2 YSLEER. The CDR3 spans 13 residues. The J segment lost 3 bases and the V segment lost 5 bases, leaving 4 bases of the junction unmatched. CDR3 DNA sequence: TGCGCCAGCAGCTATGGACTAGTCTACGAGCAGTACTTC. This translates into CASSYGLVYEQYF.

CDR3 sequence reads: CASRRGLAATNTGELFF. DNA of the CDR3: TGTGCCAGCAGGAGGGGACTAGCGGCCACGAACACCGGGGAGCTGTTTTTT. The chain employs TRBV11-2 and TRBJ2-2; 11 positions match TRBD2. J was trimmed by 0 bases and V by 6 bases; bases with no gene match: 6. CDR3 length equals 17 residues. Germline V gene sequence: CDR1 SGHAT, CDR2 FQNNGV.

The CDR3 DNA sequence: TGTGCCAGCAGCCAAGATTTAGGGGGCTTTCAGTATTTT. It is translated as CASSQDLGGFQYF. The chain recombines TRBV4-2 with TRBJ2-3, with 7 bases identical to TRBD1. J gave up 12 bases and V 0 bases, and 6 bases lay outside the gene matches. Germline CDR1 and CDR2: LGHNA and YNFKEQ. The CDR3 sequence is 13 residues long.

The chain joins TRBV12-5 to TRBJ2-7, with D perhaps TRBD1 (6 bases). This CDR3 comprises 15 residues. V lost 4 bases and J lost 0, with 13 bases in between. Germline CDR1 and CDR2: LGHNT and FRNRAP. Here the CDR3 reads CASGSHRDDSYEQYF. CDR3 sequence (DNA): TGTGCTAGTGGTTCGCACAGGGACGACTCCTACGAGCAGTACTTC.

This clone was counted between two and nine times. The chain carries TRBV4-3 and TRBJ1-2; a possible D gene is TRBD1 (5 bases). The V gene lost 3 bases and the J gene lost 13 bases, with 24 bases spanning the gap. CDR3 size: 15 residues. CDR1 is LGHNA, CDR2 YSLEER, per germline. The CDR3, as DNA: TGCGCCAGCAGCCAGCAGGGTCCCTTACGACCTACTTTCACCTTC. Its translation is CASSQQGPLRPTFTF.

Concerning this clone: Mismatch with germline at one junction end may stem from a read error. J is TRBJ2-7 and V is TRBV7-3; TRBD2 matches 13 bases. CDR1 and CDR2 (germline): SGHTA, FQGTGA. The CDR3 runs 18 residues. CDR3 residues: CASSLTWTSGSALNEQYF. DNA of the CDR3: TGTGCCAGCAGCCTAACTTGGACTAGCGGGAGTGCTCTCAACGAGCAGTACTTC.

The rearrangement uses TRBV4-1 and TRBJ1-5; 8 nucleotides line up with TRBD1. CDR3 length: 14 amino acids. CDR1 and CDR2 (germline): MGHRA, YSYEKL. V lost 4 bases, J lost 6 bases, and 5 bases stayed unmatched. The CDR3 nucleotides are TGCGCCAGCAGCCTTAGACAGGGGAGTCAGCCCCAGCATTTT. Amino acids: CASSLRQGSQPQHF.

The chain is built from TRBV5-5 and TRBJ1-1; D possibly corresponds to TRBD1 (6 bases). The V end lost 2 bases, the J end lost 1 base, and 9 bases lay between the germline ends. The length of the CDR3 is 14 residues. Germline values: CDR1 SGHKS, CDR2 YYEKEE (reference sequence). CDR3 protein: CASSFMGQNTEAFF. DNA for the CDR3: TGTGCCAGCAGCTTCATGGGACAGAACACTGAAGCTTTCTTT. Supplemented by reference TRBV5-5 and TRBJ1-1, the full variable domain reads DAGVTQSPTHLIKTRGQQVTLRCSPISGHKSVSWYQQVLGQGPQFIFQYYEKEERGRGNFPDRFSARQFPNYSSELNVNALLLGDSALYLCASSFMGQNTEAFFGQGTRLTVV.

This chain joins TRBV30 and TRBJ1-2, with a tentative D call TRBD1 (6 bases). The CDR3 runs 11 residues. In germline, CDR1 is GTSNPN, CDR2 SVGIG (reference sequence). The germline V and J ends were trimmed by 5 bases and 8 bases, with 12 bases remaining between them. CDR3 sequence (DNA): TGTGCCTGGCGCAGGGGTGACGGCTACACCTTC. Protein product: CAWRRGDGYTF.

The gene calls are TRBV4-3 and TRBJ2-3, with a tentative D call TRBD2 (5 bases). Germline loops: CDR1 LGHNA, CDR2 YSLEER. The CDR3 covers 14 residues. V was clipped by 4 bases and J by 2 bases, with 10 bases between them. The CDR3: CASSRVATTDTQYF. The CDR3, as DNA: TGCGCCAGCAGCCGAGTAGCGACCACAGATACGCAGTATTTT.

This chain uses TRBV27 with TRBJ1-4; 9 bases match TRBD1. After removal of 6 bases from V and 8 bases from J, the junction contained 10 bases not matched to a gene. The CDR3 sequence is 15 residues long. In germline, CDR1 is MNHEY, CDR2 SMNVEV (reference sequence). Written as DNA, the CDR3 is TGTGCCAGCAGGACACTTGACAGGGGGGAAGAAAAACTGTTTTTT. This encodes CASRTLDRGEEKLFF.

For the CDR3, the DNA is TGTGCCAGCAGCACGGACTACCTTAGCACAGATACGCAGTATTTT. Translated, it gives CASSTDYLSTDTQYF. The chain has TRBV7-2 and TRBJ2-3; TRBD2 might be the D (6 bases). This CDR3 is built from 15 residues. Germline V CDR1 and CDR2: SGHTA, FQGNSA. Trimming pared 5 bases from V and 0 bases from J, leaving 12 bases between.

V gene TRBV18 combines with J gene TRBJ2-5; D is unclear. Germline V gene lookup returns CDR1 KGHSH and CDR2 LQKENI. CDR3 length: 15 amino acids. The V end lost 2 bases, the J end lost 1 base, and 11 bases lay between the germline ends. CDR3 sequence reads: CASSPVMAIQETQYF. The CDR3 coding sequence is TGTGCCAGCTCACCAGTCATGGCCATCCAAGAGACCCAGTACTTC.

The rearrangement joins TRBV2 to TRBJ2-7, with 8 bases aligning to TRBD2. This CDR3 comprises 15 residues. The germline V gene encodes CDR1 SNHLY and CDR2 FYNNEI. J gave up 2 bases and V 2 bases, and 5 bases lay outside the gene matches. CDR3 residues: CASSEQAGVTYEQYF. Here the CDR3 DNA reads TGTGCCAGCAGTGAACAAGCGGGAGTCACCTACGAGCAGTACTTC. The variable domain in full, completed from reference TRBV2 and TRBJ2-7, reads EPEVTQTPSHQVTQMGQEVILRCVPISNHLYFYWYRQILGQKVEFLVSFYNNEISEKSEIFDDQFSVERPDGSNFTLKIRSTKLEDSAMYFCASSEQAGVTYEQYFGPGTRLTVT.

The chain carries TRBV9 and TRBJ2-3; D gene uncertain. V was trimmed by 6 bases and J by 0 bases, leaving 11 bases between them. Germline V gene lookup returns CDR1 SGDLS and CDR2 YYNGEE. The CDR3 covers 14 residues. This chain's CDR3 is CASTPRSSTDTQYF. The CDR3 DNA follows: TGTGCCAGCACACCGCGTTCCAGCACAGATACGCAGTATTTT.

The chain combines TRBV9 with TRBJ2-2; tentative D call: TRBD2 (6 bases). CDR3 length: 16 residues. CDR1 is SGDLS and CDR2 is YYNGEE in the germline V gene. V lost 0 bases, J lost 1 base, and 10 bases lay in between. This chain's CDR3 is CASSVGLVQNTGELFF. The CDR3 DNA reads as TGTGCCAGCAGCGTAGGACTAGTCCAGAACACCGGGGAGCTGTTTTTT.

The V call is TRBV5-1, the J call TRBJ1-1, with D possibly being TRBD1 (5 bases). The CDR3 has 16 amino acids. Germline lookup yields CDR1 SGHRS and CDR2 YFSETQ. V was clipped by 0 bases and J by 1 base, with 13 bases between them. Here the CDR3 reads CASSLETGRPNTEAFF. CDR3 bases: TGCGCCAGCAGCTTGGAAACAGGCCGACCGAACACTGAAGCTTTCTTT.

The CDR3 region has the DNA TGTGCCAGCAGTAACAGCGGGGGGCTGTCCTACGAGCAGTACTTC. This translates into CASSNSGGLSYEQYF. The rearrangement joins TRBV27 to TRBJ2-7; 9 nucleotides line up with TRBD2. Germline lookup yields CDR1 MNHEY and CDR2 SMNVEV (reference sequence). The CDR3 runs 15 residues. Trimming at V came to 5 bases and at J to 1 base, leaving 6 bases not matched to a gene.

The chain links TRBV6-5 to TRBJ1-5, with 8 bases fitting TRBD1. Trimming at V came to 6 bases and at J to 3 bases, leaving 7 bases not matched to a gene. This CDR3 contains 15 residues. Germline CDR1 reads MNHEY; CDR2 reads SVGAGI. CDR3: CASSYTTGDNQPQHF. CDR3 nucleotide sequence: TGTGCCAGCAGCTACACGACAGGGGACAATCAGCCCCAGCATTTT.

V is TRBV2 and J is TRBJ2-1, with TRBD2 matching 7 bases. Germline trimming cut 8 bases from V and 5 bases from J; bases unmatched to any gene: 6. Germline lookup yields CDR1 SNHLY and CDR2 FYNNEI. The CDR3 is 13 residues long. This CDR3 is CASGRDYNNEQFF. CDR3 sequence (DNA): TGTGCCAGCGGCCGGGACTATAACAATGAGCAGTTCTTC.

The rearrangement joins TRBV29-1 to TRBJ2-5; a possible D gene is TRBD1 (5 bases). Germline CDR1 SQVTM, CDR2 ANQGSEA. The CDR3 runs 13 residues. V lost 1 base to trimming and J lost 5 bases, with 11 bases between them. The CDR3 nucleotides are TGCAGCGTTGAAGTAGGGGTTTGGGAGACCCAGTACTTC. Translated, it gives CSVEVGVWETQYF.

The rearrangement uses TRBV6-5 and TRBJ1-2; D unclear. Germline CDR1 and CDR2: MNHEY and SVGAGI. Trimming left V 0 bases short and J 6 bases short, with 5 bases between. The CDR3 has 12 amino acids. CDR3 in amino acids: CASSYSGDGYTF. CDR3 bases: TGTGCCAGCAGTTACTCGGGCGATGGCTACACCTTC.